A single sample is the source of the 19 T cell receptor beta chains below, sequenced in a study of healthy donors' naive CD4 and CD8 T cells. Each TCR library used approximately 500 ng of total RNA and a linear amplification protocol. MiXCR, applied by TCRdb to the reads, yields one record per CDR3 protein. The sample lists approximately 180,000 distinct CDR3 sequences, about four fifths occurring once. Sequences were obtained from naive CD4+ and CD8+ T cells sorted from blood, pooled from several donors. These receptors all come from a pool of human donors in good health; the sample pools cells from several healthy donors.

The chain has TRBV11-2 and TRBJ2-5, with TRBD2 identical over 8 bases. The CDR3 covers 16 residues. CDR1 SGHAT and CDR2 FQNNGV come from the germline V gene. The trim removed 1 base at V and 4 bases at J, leaving 8 bases unmatched. The CDR3 protein is CASSLGWTSNRETQYF. CDR3 DNA sequence: TGTGCCAGCAGCTTAGGTTGGACTAGCAATCGAGAGACCCAGTACTTC.

This clonotype has just one count. CDR3 residues: CSVEGGEGEKLFF. CDR3 coding DNA: TGCAGCGTTGAGGGGGGTGAGGGTGAAAAACTGTTTTTT. V usage is TRBV29-1 and J usage is TRBJ1-4; D might be TRBD1 (5 bases). With 3 bases removed from V and 7 bases from J, the gap between germline ends came to 12 bases. The CDR3 is made up of 13 amino acids. The V gene's germline CDR1 is SQVTM and CDR2 ANQGSEA.

The genes are TRBV12-3 or TRBV12-4 and TRBJ1-5; the D gene is possibly TRBD1 (6 bases). Trimming left V 6 bases short and J 0 bases short, with 18 bases between. The CDR3 spans 17 residues. CDR3 in amino acids: CASSSDRDRYSNQPQHF. DNA for the CDR3: TGTGCCAGCAGCAGCGACAGAGACAGGTATAGCAATCAGCCCCAGCATTTT.

This clonotype was picked up one time. V and J are TRBV29-1 and TRBJ1-1; the D is unclear. CDR1 and CDR2 (germline): SQVTM, ANQGSEA. The CDR3 totals 15 residues. V lost 7 bases and J lost 2, with 20 bases in between. The CDR3 spells CSGLSPRTLNTEAFF. For the CDR3, the DNA is TGCAGCGGTCTCTCCCCCAGGACCCTTAACACTGAAGCTTTCTTT.

The V and J genes are TRBV19 and TRBJ2-1; D is ambiguous. Germline lookup yields CDR1 LNHDA and CDR2 SQIVND (reference sequence). The V end lost 2 bases, the J end lost 7 bases, and 12 bases lay between the germline ends. The CDR3 extends over 14 amino acids. The DNA for the CDR3 is TGTGCCAGTAGTATACGGCTCCTGGGGAATGAGCAGTTCTTC. Protein product: CASSIRLLGNEQFF.

This chain connects TRBV6-5 to TRBJ2-2, with D tentatively TRBD2 (5 bases). CDR3 length equals 15 residues. The V and J ends lost 5 bases and 4 bases respectively, with 14 bases between them. Germline-derived CDR1 and CDR2 are MNHEY and SVGAGI. The CDR3 sequence is CASSLGKGSTGELFF. The CDR3 region has the DNA TGTGCCAGCAGTCTAGGGAAAGGGAGCACCGGGGAGCTGTTTTTT.

This chain joins TRBV29-1 and TRBJ1-2; tentatively, D is TRBD1 (6 bases). CDR1 SQVTM and CDR2 ANQGSEA come from the germline V gene. V gave up 7 bases and J gave up 6 bases, with 12 bases separating them. This CDR3 has 11 residues. CDR3 DNA sequence: TGCAGCGCCGGGACAAATGATGGCTACACCTTC. Its protein product is CSAGTNDGYTF.

This clonotype was observed a few times. CDR3 sequence reads: CASSSPGLIGYTF. The DNA for the CDR3 is TGTGCCAGCAGCTCCCCAGGGCTGATAGGCTACACCTTC. This rearrangement joins TRBV11-2 to TRBJ1-2; the D gene is possibly TRBD1 (5 bases). The CDR3 runs to 13 residues. The germline V gene encodes CDR1 SGHAT and CDR2 FQNNGV. V was pared by 4 bases and J by 8 bases, with 14 bases between. Using reference TRBV11-2 and TRBJ1-2 for the parts outside the CDR3, the full variable domain is EAGVAQSPRYKIIEKRQSVAFWCNPISGHATLYWYQQILGQGPKLLIQFQNNGVVDDSQLPKDRFSAERLKGVDSTLKIQPAKLEDSAVYLCASSSPGLIGYTFGSGTRLTVV.

The chain is built from TRBV6-5 and TRBJ2-5; D remains unclear. The V and J ends lost 5 bases and 1 base respectively, with 11 bases between them. The germline V gene encodes CDR1 MNHEY and CDR2 SVGAGI. This CDR3 spans 14 amino acids. This CDR3 is CASSPGPFQETQYF. CDR3 nucleotide sequence: TGTGCCAGCAGTCCTGGACCATTCCAAGAGACCCAGTACTTC.

J is TRBJ2-1 and V is TRBV27; 8 nucleotides align to TRBD1. This CDR3 is 14 amino acids long. With 0 bases clipped from V and 6 bases from J, the junction kept 1 base outside the gene matches. Germline assignment: CDR1 MNHEY and CDR2 SMNVEV (reference sequence). CDR3 protein: CASSLSGTGNEQFF. Here the CDR3 DNA reads TGTGCCAGCAGTTTATCCGGGACAGGCAATGAGCAGTTCTTC.

This chain uses TRBV29-1 with TRBJ2-3; D uncertain. Trimming removed 5 bases at V and 4 bases at J, with 7 bases between. Germline values: CDR1 SQVTM, CDR2 ANQGSEA. The CDR3 consists of 11 residues. CDR3 region: CSVQLPDTQYF. CDR3 bases: TGCAGCGTTCAGCTGCCAGATACGCAGTATTTT.

The gene calls are TRBV5-1 and TRBJ2-3; 10 bases are shared with TRBD1. The CDR3 consists of 16 residues. Germline V CDR1 and CDR2: SGHRS, YFSETQ. Germline trimming cut 5 bases from V and 1 base from J; bases unmatched to any gene: 7. CDR3 sequence reads: CASSKSGTGGTDTQYF. The CDR3 nucleotides are TGCGCCAGCAGTAAATCCGGGACAGGGGGCACAGATACGCAGTATTTT.

The chain has TRBV29-1 and TRBJ1-1; TRBD1 matches 11 bases. CDR3 length: 13 amino acids. The ends lost 7 bases at V and 5 bases at J; junction bases unmatched: 6. CDR1 is SQVTM, CDR2 ANQGSEA, per germline. The CDR3 DNA sequence: TGCAGCGGCGGACAGGGGGCGGCGACTGAAGCTTTCTTT. It yields the protein CSGGQGAATEAFF.

The chain links TRBV6-5 to TRBJ2-7, with unresolved D. Per the germline V gene, CDR1 is MNHEY and CDR2 is SVGAGI. The CDR3 length is 15 residues. The V gene lost 0 bases and the J gene lost 5 bases, with 14 bases spanning the gap. The CDR3 here is CASSYSSMAGDEQYF. For the CDR3, the DNA is TGTGCCAGCAGTTACTCGAGTATGGCAGGAGACGAGCAGTACTTC.

V usage is TRBV27 and J usage is TRBJ2-1, with 8 bases identical to TRBD1. Germline V gives CDR1 MNHEY, CDR2 SMNVEV (reference sequence). CDR3 size: 15 residues. The V gene end was trimmed by 4 bases and the J gene end by 8 bases; junction bases not matched to a gene: 10. CDR3 bases: TGTGCCAGCAGTTCTCCGGACAGGGCAATAGATGAGCAGTTCTTC. Translating it yields CASSSPDRAIDEQFF.

The genes are TRBV29-1 and TRBJ2-6, with 7 bases aligning to TRBD1. This CDR3 is 17 amino acids long. Looked up from germline, CDR1 is SQVTM and CDR2 is ANQGSEA. V dropped 5 bases and J dropped 0; count of bases not matched to a gene: 10. CDR3 in amino acids: CSVLLRDRLSGANVLTF. CDR3 nucleotides: TGCAGCGTTTTACTACGGGACAGACTCTCTGGGGCCAACGTCCTGACTTTC.

V is TRBV6-5 and J is TRBJ2-7; possibly TRBD1 for D (6 bases). The CDR3 is 15 residues long. The V end lost 0 bases, the J end lost 0 bases, and 9 bases lay between the germline ends. CDR1 is MNHEY, CDR2 SVGAGI, per germline. The DNA for the CDR3 is TGTGCCAGCAGTTACTCACAGGGTTACTCCTACGAGCAGTACTTC. Translated, it gives CASSYSQGYSYEQYF.

This clonotype was seen repeatedly, ten times or more. This sequence joins TRBV10-3 and TRBJ2-7; D might be TRBD2 (5 bases). The ends were cut back, 4 bases at V and 0 bases at J, with 7 bases in the middle. There are 13 residues in the CDR3. The germline V gene encodes CDR1 ENHRY and CDR2 SYGVKD. The CDR3: CAISGRSSYEQYF. The CDR3 bases are TGTGCCATCAGTGGGAGGTCCTCCTACGAGCAGTACTTC.

The V call is TRBV5-1, the J call TRBJ2-3, with a tentative D call TRBD2 (6 bases). The V end lost 5 bases, the J end lost 2 bases, and 15 bases lay between the germline ends. The CDR3 is 15 amino acids. In germline, CDR1 is SGHRS, CDR2 YFSETQ. The CDR3 region is CASRFGGHPTDTQYF. CDR3 nucleotide sequence: TGCGCCAGCAGGTTCGGGGGTCACCCCACAGATACGCAGTATTTT. Drawing the rest from reference TRBV5-1 and TRBJ2-3, the complete variable domain is KAGVTQTPRYLIKTRGQQVTLSCSPISGHRSVSWYQQTPGQGLQFLFEYFSETQRNKGNFPGRFSGRQFSNSRSEMNVSTLELGDSALYLCASRFGGHPTDTQYFGPGTRLTVL.